This entry lists 12 T cell receptor beta chains sequenced from one sample in a study of memory CD4+ T cells and cytomegalovirus serostatus (dated by TCRdb to the late 2010s). A FACSAria II was used to sort memory CD4+ T cells, defined as single viable CD3+CD4+CD8-CD45RO+ cells. To prepare the library, the immunoSEQ multiplex PCR assay was applied. Held by TCRdb, this immuneACCESS table contains in-frame sequences only and omits some clones. Under half of the omission traces to an unresolved V gene where checked; the cause of the rest is unknown. Across this sample there are some 30,000 clones, with about 76% seen only once. Together, the top ten hold over 0.55% of the sample. The sample comprised memory CD4+ T cells from blood. These receptors were taken from an adult in good health and CMV-seronegative. Some clones in this sample may be carry-over from other donors' samples.

V is TRBV29-1 and J is TRBJ1-2; 9 bases are shared with TRBD1. Trimming at V came to 6 bases and at J to 6 bases, leaving 11 bases not matched to a gene. CDR3 size: 14 residues. From germline, CDR1 is SQVTM and CDR2 ANQGSEA. CDR3 sequence: CSVVPGQGTDGYTF. The CDR3, as DNA: TGCAGCGTGGTCCCGGGACAGGGAACGGATGGCTACACCTTC. Combining the CDR3 with reference TRBV29-1 and TRBJ1-2 gives the whole variable domain SAVISQKPSRDICQRGTSLTIQCQVDSQVTMMFWYRQQPGQSLTLIATANQGSEATYESGFVIDKFPISRPNLTFSTLTVSNMSPEDSSIYLCSVVPGQGTDGYTFGSGTRLTVV.

V and J are TRBV10-3 and TRBJ2-5, with unresolved D. The V gene's germline CDR1 is ENHRY and CDR2 SYGVKD. CDR3 length equals 13 residues. V was trimmed by 2 bases and J by 3 bases, leaving 7 bases between them. DNA of the CDR3: TGTGCCATCAGTGAGAGGCAGAAAGAGACCCAGTACTTC. Protein product: CAISERQKETQYF.

The J gene is TRBJ1-2, the V gene TRBV14; the match to TRBD1 covers 7 bases. Unmatched junction bases numbered 4, after V lost 6 bases and J lost 3 bases. CDR1 is SGHDN, CDR2 FVKESK, per germline. The CDR3 is 13 amino acids. The CDR3 sequence: CASSRDRDYGYTF. The DNA of the CDR3 is TGTGCCAGCAGTCGGGACAGAGACTATGGCTACACCTTC.

V and J are TRBV10-3 and TRBJ1-2, with D possibly matching TRBD1 (5 bases). Trimming removed 3 bases from V and 1 base from J, with 6 bases in between. The CDR3 covers 13 residues. CDR1 is ENHRY and CDR2 is SYGVKD in the germline V gene. DNA of the CDR3: TGTGCCATCAGTGATGGACATAACTATGGCTACACCTTC. As protein: CAISDGHNYGYTF.

The rearrangement links TRBV5-1 to TRBJ1-2; the D is unclear. V gave up 4 bases and J gave up 8 bases, with 18 bases separating them. CDR1 and CDR2 from the germline V gene are SGHRS and YFSETQ. There are 14 residues in the CDR3. For the CDR3, the DNA is TGCGCCAGCAGCGAAAGTCTGGAAGGCGTCGGCTACACCTTC. Translated: CASSESLEGVGYTF.

The table lists this clone with a count of one. The CDR3 DNA reads TGTGCCACCTCAGGGGTAGATGATGGGACAGATACGCAGTATTTT. As protein: CATSGVDDGTDTQYF. The chain couples TRBV10-3 to TRBJ2-3, with a tentative D call TRBD1 (6 bases). Germline CDR1 ENHRY, CDR2 SYGVKD. CDR3 length equals 15 residues. V was cut by 10 bases and J by 3 bases, with 20 bases left in between.

This clone was observed a single time. Germline is not matched at one junction end, which may reflect a read error. This chain joins TRBV7-2 and TRBJ1-3; TRBD1 aligns across 8 bases. CDR3 length: 17 residues. Germline values: CDR1 SGHTA, CDR2 FQGNSA. The CDR3 sequence is CASRLGGQGTAGNTIYF. CDR3 in DNA: TGTGCCAGCAGGTTAGGAGGACAGGGTACGGCTGGAAACACCATATATTTT.

This clone showed up just a few times. The sample has other DNA sequences that encode this CDR3 too. The chain recombines TRBV5-1 with TRBJ1-2; 10 bases fit TRBD1. The CDR3 runs 14 residues. V was pared by 3 bases and J by 6 bases, with 5 bases of the junction left unmatched. Germline CDR1 is SGHRS and CDR2 is YFSETQ. The CDR3 sequence: CASSSTGTGDGYTF. The CDR3 nucleotides read TGCGCCAGCAGCTCCACCGGGACAGGGGATGGCTACACCTTC.

The rearrangement joins TRBV4-1 to TRBJ2-7; D is possibly TRBD2 (5 bases). This CDR3 comprises 17 residues. V lost 0 bases and J lost 1, with 16 bases in between. Germline V CDR1 and CDR2: MGHRA, YSYEKL. The CDR3 loop reads CASSQETEGFRSYEQYF. CDR3 sequence (DNA): TGCGCCAGCAGCCAAGAAACAGAGGGCTTTAGGTCCTACGAGCAGTACTTC.

The chain joins TRBV6-1 to TRBJ1-1; D is possibly TRBD1 (6 bases). Germline V gives CDR1 MNHNS, CDR2 SASEGT. The ends were cut back, 6 bases at V and 1 base at J, with 9 bases in the middle. This CDR3 region has 13 residues. The CDR3: CASRGHQNTEAFF. In DNA form, the CDR3 reads TGTGCCAGCAGGGGACACCAGAACACTGAAGCTTTCTTT.

This chain connects TRBV18 to TRBJ1-1, with D possibly being TRBD1 (6 bases). Germline V gene sequence: CDR1 KGHSH, CDR2 LQKENI. CDR3 size: 20 residues. Trimming took off 0 bases at V and 4 bases at J, with 27 bases between the two ends. CDR3 in amino acids: CASSPPRRTAGPRLITEAFF. The CDR3, as DNA: TGTGCCAGCTCACCACCTAGACGGACAGCCGGGCCCAGACTTATCACTGAAGCTTTCTTT.

As to this clone: This CDR3 is also generated by other DNA sequences in the sample. V usage is TRBV29-1 and J usage is TRBJ1-1; D remains unclear. The CDR3 has 10 residues. From germline, CDR1 is SQVTM and CDR2 ANQGSEA. V was shortened by 7 bases and J by 0 bases, with 3 bases between the two germline ends. This chain's CDR3 is CSGLNTEAFF. The CDR3 DNA is TGCAGCGGCCTGAACACTGAAGCTTTCTTT.